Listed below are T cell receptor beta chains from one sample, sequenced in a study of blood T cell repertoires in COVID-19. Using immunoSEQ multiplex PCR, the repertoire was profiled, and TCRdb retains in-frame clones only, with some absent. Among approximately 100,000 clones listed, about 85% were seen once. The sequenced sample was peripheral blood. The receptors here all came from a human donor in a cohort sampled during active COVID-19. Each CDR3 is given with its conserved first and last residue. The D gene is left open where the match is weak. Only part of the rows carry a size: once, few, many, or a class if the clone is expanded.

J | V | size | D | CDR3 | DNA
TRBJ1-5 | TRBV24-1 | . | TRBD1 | CATSDPGTGASNQPQHF | TGTGCCACCAGTGATCCCGGGACAGGGGCTAGCAATCAGCCCCAGCATTTT
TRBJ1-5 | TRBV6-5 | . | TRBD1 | CASSLGQGASQPQHF | TGTGCCAGCAGTTTGGGACAGGGGGCGAGTCAGCCCCAGCATTTT
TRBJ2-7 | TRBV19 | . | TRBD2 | CASSGIKLAGGSYEQYF | TGTGCCAGTAGTGGTATAAAACTAGCGGGAGGGAGCTACGAGCAGTACTTC
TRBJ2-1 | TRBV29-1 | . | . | CSDTHGSSYNEQFF | TGCAGCGACACCCATGGGAGCTCCTACAATGAGCAGTTCTTC
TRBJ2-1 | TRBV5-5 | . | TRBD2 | CASSLRGGNGNEQFF | TGTGCCAGCAGCTTGCGCGGGGGGAATGGCAATGAGCAGTTCTTC
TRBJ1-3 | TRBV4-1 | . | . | CASSQGQLSGNTIYF | TGCGCCAGCAGCCAAGGACAGCTTTCTGGAAACACCATATATTTT
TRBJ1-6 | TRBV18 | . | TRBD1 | CASSQGANSPLHF | TGTGCCAGCTCACAGGGGGCTAATTCACCCCTCCACTTT
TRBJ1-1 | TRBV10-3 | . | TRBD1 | CAIGDRVDTEAFF | TGTGCCATCGGGGACAGGGTTGACACTGAAGCTTTCTTT
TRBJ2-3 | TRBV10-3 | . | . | CAIKPTSTALDTQYF | TGTGCCATCAAGCCCACTTCGACAGCACTGGATACGCAGTATTTT
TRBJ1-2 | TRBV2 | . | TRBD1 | CASSEYRGNGYTF | TGTGCCAGCAGTGAATACAGGGGGAATGGCTACACCTTC
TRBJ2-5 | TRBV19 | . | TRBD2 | CASSILAGAFKETQYF | TGTGCCAGTAGTATTTTAGCGGGAGCCTTCAAAGAGACCCAGTACTTC
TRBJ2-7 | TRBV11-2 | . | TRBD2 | CASGVLAGGRTYEQYF | TGTGCCAGCGGGGTCTTAGCGGGGGGACGGACCTACGAGCAGTACTTC
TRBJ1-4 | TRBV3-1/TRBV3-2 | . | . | CASSQSGGFDEKLFF | TGTGCCAGCAGCCAGTCGGGGGGATTTGATGAAAAACTGTTTTTT
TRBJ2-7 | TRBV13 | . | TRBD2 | CASSLPLGLAGAYEQYF | TGTGCCAGCAGCCTACCCCTGGGACTAGCGGGAGCGTACGAGCAGTACTTC
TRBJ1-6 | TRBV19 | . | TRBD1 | CASSMGQYNSPLHF | TGTGCCAGTAGTATGGGACAGTATAATTCACCCCTCCACTTT
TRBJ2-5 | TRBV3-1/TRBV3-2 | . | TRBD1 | CASSQDRGKRETQYF | TGTGCCAGCAGCCAAGACAGGGGGAAGCGAGAGACCCAGTACTTC
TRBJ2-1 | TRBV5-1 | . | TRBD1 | CASSFSQGAYNEQFF | TGCGCCAGCAGCTTCTCGCAGGGGGCATACAATGAGCAGTTCTTC
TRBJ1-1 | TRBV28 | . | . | CASSLLGSRGNTEAFF | TGTGCCAGCAGTTTATTGGGGTCCCGGGGGAACACTGAAGCTTTCTTT
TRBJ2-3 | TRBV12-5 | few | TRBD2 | CASGLSPLAGADTQYF | TGTGCTAGTGGTTTGTCACCTCTAGCGGGGGCAGATACGCAGTATTTT
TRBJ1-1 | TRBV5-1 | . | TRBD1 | CASSLTGGVNTEAFF | TGCGCCAGCAGCTTAACAGGGGGCGTGAACACTGAAGCTTTCTTT
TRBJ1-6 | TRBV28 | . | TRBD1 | CASGTGDSPLHF | TGTGCCAGCGGGACAGGGGACTCACCCCTCCACTTT
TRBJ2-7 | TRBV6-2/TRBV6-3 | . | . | CASSYSAGTTYEQYF | TGTGCCAGCAGTTACTCGGCAGGAACGACCTACGAGCAGTACTTC
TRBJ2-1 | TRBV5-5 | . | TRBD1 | CASTLWYRGEGQGFNEQFF | TGTGCCAGCACCTTATGGTATCGGGGAGAAGGACAGGGTTTCAATGAGCAGTTCTTC
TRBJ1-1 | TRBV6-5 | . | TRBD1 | CASSPIQGVAFF | TGTGCCAGCAGTCCGATACAGGGGGTAGCTTTCTTT
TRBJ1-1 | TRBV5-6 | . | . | CASSLTTGLLNTEAFF | TGTGCCAGCAGCCTGACCACAGGGCTACTGAACACTGAAGCTTTCTTT
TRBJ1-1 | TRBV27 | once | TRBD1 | CATRTGLHTEAFF | TGTGCCACGAGGACAGGGCTGCACACTGAAGCTTTCTTT
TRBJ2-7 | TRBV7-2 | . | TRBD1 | CASSLATGAPFYEQYF | TGTGCCAGCAGCTTAGCGACAGGGGCCCCCTTCTACGAGCAGTACTTC
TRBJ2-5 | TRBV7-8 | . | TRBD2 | CASSLPPTAGGYKETQYF | TGTGCCAGCAGCTTACCTCCCACCGCGGGAGGTTACAAAGAGACCCAGTACTTC